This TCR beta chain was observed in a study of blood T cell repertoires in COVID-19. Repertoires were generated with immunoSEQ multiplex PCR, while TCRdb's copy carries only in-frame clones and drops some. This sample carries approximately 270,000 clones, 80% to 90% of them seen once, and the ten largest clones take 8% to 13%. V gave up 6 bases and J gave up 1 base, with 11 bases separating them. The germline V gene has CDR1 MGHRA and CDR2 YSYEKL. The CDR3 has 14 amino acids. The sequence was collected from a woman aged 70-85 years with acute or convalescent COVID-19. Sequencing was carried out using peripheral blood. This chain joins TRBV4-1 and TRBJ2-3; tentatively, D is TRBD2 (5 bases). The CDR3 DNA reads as TGCGCCAGCAGGGACTCCGGGGGCACAGATACGCAGTATTTT. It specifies CASRDSGGTDTQYF.